This TCR beta chain was retrieved from a study of CD8+ T cells in alopecia areata. The study's findings and limits: Persistence during tofacitinib was seen for many expanded lesional clones in scalp and blood. Lesional scalp displayed greater clonality than normal scalp, most notably in alopecia totalis/universalis. Tofacitinib significantly decreased scalp clonality and expanded CD8+ clones among top 100.

After isolation, RNA underwent reverse transcription to generate cDNA as the sequencing template. Assay: immunoSEQ multiplex PCR; the TCRdb copy retains only in-frame clones and omits some. The sample has about 140,000 clones, approximately 90% seen once. A remark on this clone: Its antigen is not known.

Germline CDR1 SQVTM, CDR2 ANQGSEA. The germline V and J ends were trimmed by 7 bases and 7 bases, with 14 bases remaining between them. The CDR3 extends over 12 amino acids. Described treatment: oral pan-JAK inhibitor, 5-10 mg twice daily. This chain joins TRBV29-1 and TRBJ1-5; D remains ambiguous. The input for sequencing was CD8+ T cells sorted from blood, taken at week 4, from a patient treated with tofacitinib. This receptor was obtained from a human donor with alopecia areata. The DNA of the CDR3 is TGCAGCGGCGGGGATGCTGGACAGCCCCAGCATTTT. Translating it yields CSGGDAGQPQHF.